This paragraph reports one T cell receptor beta chain. The antigen is unknown. The data belong to a study of cytomegalovirus exposure and HLA in healthy donors. PCR used 60 Vbeta primers and 13 Jbeta primers. Assay used: immunoSEQ multiplex PCR; TCRdb lists only in-frame clones, some missing. The sample shows approximately 120,000 clones, about four fifths of them seen only once. Study conclusions and caveats: In a later analysis, TCR beta V- and J-gene trimming was associated with a missense DCLRE1C variant.

The CDR3 length is 14 residues. The V end was cut by 6 bases, the J end by 1 base, with 13 bases between. Germline CDR1 is MNHEY and CDR2 is SMNVEV (reference sequence). The source is a woman aged 25 to 45 in good health and CMV-seronegative. The chain couples TRBV27 to TRBJ2-7, with TRBD1 as a possible D gene (6 bases). Sequencing input: PBMCs. The CDR3 DNA is TGTGCCAGCAGACCCCGGACAGAGTCCTACGAGCAGTACTTC. Translated: CASRPRTESYEQYF.